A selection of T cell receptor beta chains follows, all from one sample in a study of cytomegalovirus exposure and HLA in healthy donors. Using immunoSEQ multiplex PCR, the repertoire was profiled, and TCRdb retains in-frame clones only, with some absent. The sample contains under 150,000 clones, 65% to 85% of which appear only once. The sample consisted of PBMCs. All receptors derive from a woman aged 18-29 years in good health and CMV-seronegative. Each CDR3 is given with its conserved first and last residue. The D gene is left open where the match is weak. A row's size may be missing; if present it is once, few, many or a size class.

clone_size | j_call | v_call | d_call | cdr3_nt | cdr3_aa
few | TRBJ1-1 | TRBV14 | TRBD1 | TGTGCCAGCAGCCGAACCTTCCTCGGACAGGGGGCTTTCTTT | CASSRTFLGQGAFF
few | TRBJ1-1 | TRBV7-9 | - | TGTGCCCATGAAGGGGGGGCCCCTGCTGAAGCTTTCTTT | CAHEGGAPAEAFF
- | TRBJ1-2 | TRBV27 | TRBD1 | TGTGCCAGCAGCCTAACGACAGGGGAAGGCTACACCTTC | CASSLTTGEGYTF
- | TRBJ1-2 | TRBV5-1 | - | TGCGCCAGCAGCTTGTCCAGGCAGTATGGCTACACCTTC | CASSLSRQYGYTF
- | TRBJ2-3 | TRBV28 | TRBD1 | TGTGCCAGCAGTTTAGGACCCGACAGGGGAGATACGCAGTATTTT | CASSLGPDRGDTQYF
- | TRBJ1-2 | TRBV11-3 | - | TGTGCCAGCAGCTTAGGGGAGGGTAGTGGCTACACCTTC | CASSLGEGSGYTF
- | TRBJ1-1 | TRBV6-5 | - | TGTGCCAGCAGGGCGGGGAACACTGAAGCTTTCTTT | CASRAGNTEAFF
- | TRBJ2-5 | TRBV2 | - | TGTGCCAGCAGTGAAAATGGACACAAGCAAGAGACCCAGTACTTC | CASSENGHKQETQYF
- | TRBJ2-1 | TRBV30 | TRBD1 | TGTGCCTGGTCCGGGACAGGGATCGATGAGCAGTTCTTC | CAWSGTGIDEQFF
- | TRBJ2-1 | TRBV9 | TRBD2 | TGTGCCAGCAGCGTTCGTTTTAGCGGGGGCGGCTCCTACAATGAGCAGTTCTTC | CASSVRFSGGGSYNEQFF
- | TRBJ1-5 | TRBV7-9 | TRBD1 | TGTGCCAGCAGCTTCGGACAGGGCAATCAGCCCCAGCATTTT | CASSFGQGNQPQHF
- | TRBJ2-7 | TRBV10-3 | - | TGTGCCATCAGTGAGTCGTTGACTCGCGAGCAGTACTTC | CAISESLTREQYF
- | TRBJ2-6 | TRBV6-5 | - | TGTGCCAGCAGCCCCGACTTCTCTGGGGCCAACGTCCTGACTTTC | CASSPDFSGANVLTF
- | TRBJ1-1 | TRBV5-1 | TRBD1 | TGCGCCAGCAGCTATTGGGCAGGGGGAATGAACACTGAAGCTTTCTTT | CASSYWAGGMNTEAFF
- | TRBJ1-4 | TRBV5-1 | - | TGCGCCAGCAGCGAACTTGCAACTAATGAAAAACTGTTTTTT | CASSELATNEKLFF
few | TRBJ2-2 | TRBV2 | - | TGTGCCAGCACCCCCCCCGCCGGGTTGAACACCGGGGAGCTGTTTTTT | CASTPPAGLNTGELFF
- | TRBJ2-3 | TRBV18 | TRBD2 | TGTGCCAGCTCACCAAGGCAGGGTGGCCTAGCGGGAGACACAGATACGCAGTATTTT | CASSPRQGGLAGDTDTQYF
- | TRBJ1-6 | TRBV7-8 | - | TGTGCCAGCAGCGCCGACGGGTATAATTCACCCCTCCACTTT | CASSADGYNSPLHF
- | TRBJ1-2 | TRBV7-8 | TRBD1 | TGTGCCAGCAGCTCCCGGACAGGGTCTGGCTACACCTTC | CASSSRTGSGYTF
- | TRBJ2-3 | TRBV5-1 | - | TGCGCCAGCAGCCGATTCCAGGGTACAGATACGCAGTATTTT | CASSRFQGTDTQYF
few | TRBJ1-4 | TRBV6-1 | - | TGTGCCAGCAGGTGGGGGCGCAATGAAAAACTGTTTTTT | CASRWGRNEKLFF
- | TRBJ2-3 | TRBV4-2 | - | TGTGCCAGCAGCCAACGAAGGGGGAGAAGCACAGATACGCAGTATTTT | CASSQRRGRSTDTQYF
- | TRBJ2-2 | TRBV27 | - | TGTGCCAGCAGTAAACAGGGTTCCACCGGGGAGCTGTTTTTT | CASSKQGSTGELFF
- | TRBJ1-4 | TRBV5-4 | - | TGTGCCAGCAGCTTGGCGGGTAGCGAAAAACTGTTTTTT | CASSLAGSEKLFF
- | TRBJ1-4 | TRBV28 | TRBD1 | TGTGCCAGCAGAGAGACAGGGCCTAATGAAAAACTGTTTTTT | CASRETGPNEKLFF
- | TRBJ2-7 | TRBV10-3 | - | TGTGCCATCAGTGAAACGCAGACCTACGAGCAGTACTTC | CAISETQTYEQYF
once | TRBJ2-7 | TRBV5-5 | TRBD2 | TGTGCCAGCAGACAGACTAGCGGGAGGTTCGGCGAGCAGTACTTC | CASRQTSGRFGEQYF
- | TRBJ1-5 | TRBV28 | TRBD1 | TGTGCCAGCAGCAATACCCCGGGGACAGACAATCAGCCCCAGCATTTT | CASSNTPGTDNQPQHF
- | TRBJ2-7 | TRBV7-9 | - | TGTGCCAGCAGCTTAACGGACACCTCAGGGCAGTACTTC | CASSLTDTSGQYF
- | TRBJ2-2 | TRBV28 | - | TGTGCCAGCGCTAGCGCGAACACCGGGGAGCTGTTTTTT | CASASANTGELFF
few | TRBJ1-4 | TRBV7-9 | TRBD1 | TGTGCCAGCAGCTTTACAGGGGAGGCTAATGAAAAACTGTTTTTT | CASSFTGEANEKLFF
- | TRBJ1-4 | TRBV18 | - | TGTGCCAGCTCACAAGACAGGAATGAAAAACTGTTTTTT | CASSQDRNEKLFF
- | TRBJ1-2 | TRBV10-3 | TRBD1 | TGTGCCATCAGTGAAAGGGGGCTCGATGGCTACACCTTC | CAISERGLDGYTF
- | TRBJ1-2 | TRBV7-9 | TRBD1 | TGTGCCAGCAGCTTAGCGTTGGGACAGGGGGCGCTTCCTGGCTACACCTTC | CASSLALGQGALPGYTF
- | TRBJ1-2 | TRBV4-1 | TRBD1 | TGCGCCAGCAGCCAAGATCCAGGACAGGAGGCTAACTATGGCTACACCTTC | CASSQDPGQEANYGYTF
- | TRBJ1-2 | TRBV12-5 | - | TGTGCTAGTGGTCCATCGGGGGGTTACACCTTC | CASGPSGGYTF
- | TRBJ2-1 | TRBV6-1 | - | TGTGCCAGCAGGGTCCACAGGGAGGGTGAGCAGTTCTTC | CASRVHREGEQFF
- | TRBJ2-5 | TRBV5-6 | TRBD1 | TGTGCCAGCAGCCTGTGCCCGGGGACAGCAAACCGGGAGACCCAGTACTTC | CASSLCPGTANRETQYF
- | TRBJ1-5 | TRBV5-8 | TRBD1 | TGTGCCAGCAGCTTGGGGACAGGGTTTGACCAGCCCCAGCATTTT | CASSLGTGFDQPQHF
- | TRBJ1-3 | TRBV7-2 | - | TGTGCCAGCAGCTTTCAATTCTCTGGAAACACCATATATTTT | CASSFQFSGNTIYF
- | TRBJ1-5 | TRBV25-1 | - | TGTGCCAGCAGTGGACACCTTACGGGGCAGCCCCAGCATTTT | CASSGHLTGQPQHF
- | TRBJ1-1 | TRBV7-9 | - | TGTGCCAGCACAACAGTGAACACTGAAGCTTTCTTT | CASTTVNTEAFF
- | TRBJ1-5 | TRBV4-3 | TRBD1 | TGCGCCAGCAGCCAAGAGTTTGGGACAGGCAGGGCTCAGCCCCAGCATTTT | CASSQEFGTGRAQPQHF
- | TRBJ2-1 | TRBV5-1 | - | TGCGCCAGCAGCTTGGGATCTAGCAACAATGAGCAGTTCTTC | CASSLGSSNNEQFF
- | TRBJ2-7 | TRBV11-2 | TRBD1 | TGTGCCAGCAGCTCCGTTACAGGGGTAACATTCGAGCAGTACTTC | CASSSVTGVTFEQYF
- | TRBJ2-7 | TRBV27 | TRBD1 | TGTGCCAGCAGTTTAGACAGGGTAGGGGAGCAGTACTTC | CASSLDRVGEQYF
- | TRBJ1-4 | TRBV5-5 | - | TGTGCCAGCAGGAGATTGCTCGGGGATGAAAAACTGTTTTTT | CASRRLLGDEKLFF
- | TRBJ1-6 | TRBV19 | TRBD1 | TGTGCCAGTAGTGCGTGGGACAGGGGAGCACCCCTCCACTTT | CASSAWDRGAPLHF
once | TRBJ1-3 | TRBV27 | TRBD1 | TGTGCCAGCAGTCTCGGGGGACAGCCTGGAAACACCATATATTTT | CASSLGGQPGNTIYF
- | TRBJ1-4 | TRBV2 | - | TGTGCCAGCAGTGGGACTCTTGAAGGCGGGGAAAAACTGTTTTTT | CASSGTLEGGEKLFF
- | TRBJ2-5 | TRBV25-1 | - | TGTGCCAGCAGTGAGGGGAGGAGAGGGGGCCTTACCCAAGAGACCCAGTACTTC | CASSEGRRGGLTQETQYF